The 28 T cell receptor beta chains below were found in one sample sequenced in a study of blood T cells in healthy people across ages. PCR was performed a second time for roughly 7 to 12 cycles using a sample-barcoded 5' primer and a J-beta primer mix. TCRdb reanalysed the 5' RACE reads using MiXCR and keeps one entry per CDR3 protein. The table includes 1.5 million to 2 million distinct CDR3 sequences, about 50% detected once. Sequenced material: blood. Receptors originate from a woman aged 35 to 49 in good health.

The rearrangement uses TRBV7-2 and TRBJ2-7, with D possibly TRBD1 on 5 matching bases. The CDR3 runs to 13 residues. Trimming took 4 bases from V and 5 from J, leaving 12 bases between them. Germline loops: CDR1 SGHTA, CDR2 FQGNSA. CDR3: CASSSQTVNEQYF. DNA of the CDR3: TGTGCCAGCAGCTCACAGACAGTCAACGAGCAGTACTTC.

The chain's CDR3 is CSAPKLNYEQYF. The CDR3 DNA is TGCAGTGCTCCCAAACTCAACTACGAGCAGTACTTC. J is TRBJ2-1 and V is TRBV20-1; D uncertain. The J call may not be correct, given that the DNA end is closer to TRBJ2-7. Germline CDR1 reads DFQATT; CDR2 reads SNEGSKA (reference sequence). The CDR3 spans 12 residues.

This chain uses TRBV5-6 with TRBJ2-1, with D perhaps matching TRBD2 (5 bases). The CDR3 length is 15 residues. The V and J ends lost 5 bases and 2 bases respectively, with 14 bases between them. The V gene's germline CDR1 is SGHDT and CDR2 YYEEEE. The CDR3 is CASSSSLTPYNEQFF. The CDR3 nucleotides read TGTGCCAGCAGTTCTAGCCTAACCCCCTACAATGAGCAGTTCTTC. The variable domain in full, completed from reference TRBV5-6 and TRBJ2-1, reads DAGVTQSPTHLIKTRGQQVTLRCSPKSGHDTVSWYQQALGQGPQFIFQYYEEEERQRGNFPDRFSGHQFPNYSSELNVNALLLGDSALYLCASSSSLTPYNEQFFGPGTRLTVL.

The chain couples TRBV2 to TRBJ2-5; no clear D. This CDR3 has 14 amino acids. Deletions cut 4 bases from V and 0 bases from J, with 9 bases between. Germline CDR1 SNHLY, CDR2 FYNNEI. CDR3 nucleotides: TGTGCCAGCAGTGGAGTGGCGAACCAAGAGACCCAGTACTTC. Translated: CASSGVANQETQYF.

The V gene is TRBV28, the J gene TRBJ2-6, with 7 bases that match TRBD1. CDR1 and CDR2 (germline): MDHEN, SYDVKM. The CDR3 has 16 residues. The ends lost 5 bases at V and 0 bases at J; junction bases unmatched: 4. CDR3 bases: TGTGCCAGCAGTACCACAGGGGCCTCTGGGGCCAACGTCCTGACTTTC. The encoded protein is CASSTTGASGANVLTF.

This sequence joins TRBV7-2 and TRBJ2-3; possible D gene TRBD2, 5 bases. The germline V gene encodes CDR1 SGHTA and CDR2 FQGNSA. This CDR3 contains 16 residues. Trimming took 5 bases from V and 6 from J, leaving 21 bases between them. DNA of the CDR3: TGTGCCAGCAGCGACTATTTATCCTACTTGGCTGATACGCAGTATTTT. Translation gives CASSDYLSYLADTQYF.

There are a few counts of this clonotype. V gene TRBV6-5 combines with J gene TRBJ2-7; 10 bases match TRBD1. Germline V CDR1 and CDR2: MNHEY, SVGAGI. Losses at the gene ends were 6 bases for V and 0 bases for J; bases not matched to a gene: 8. This CDR3 region has 16 residues. The CDR3 region has the DNA TGTGCCAGCAGCCGCTCCGGGACAGGGGTCTCCTACGAGCAGTACTTC. It encodes CASSRSGTGVSYEQYF.

The gene calls are TRBV27 and TRBJ2-5, with 8 bases matching TRBD2. After removal of 1 base from V and 8 bases from J, the junction contained 6 bases not matched to a gene. The CDR3 length is 14 residues. Germline V gene data show CDR1 as MNHEY and CDR2 as SMNVEV (reference sequence). The CDR3: CASSLLGGGPTQYF. In nucleotides, the CDR3 is TGTGCCAGCAGTTTATTGGGCGGGGGGCCTACCCAGTACTTC.

This clonotype was seen a handful of times. This chain uses TRBV4-3 with TRBJ2-5; D is unresolved. CDR3 length equals 13 residues. Looked up from germline, CDR1 is LGHNA and CDR2 is YSLEER. The V end was cut by 0 bases, the J end by 6 bases, with 8 bases between. The CDR3 loop is CASSQDPQKTQYF. The CDR3 DNA reads TGCGCCAGCAGCCAAGATCCTCAGAAGACCCAGTACTTC.

Of note for this clonotype: A much larger clone is a single base away; this may be a read error. The chain couples TRBV27 to TRBJ1-5, with 7 bases aligning to TRBD1. The CDR3 spans 14 residues. Looked up from germline, CDR1 is MNHEY and CDR2 is SMNVEV (reference sequence). This CDR3 reads CASGFTGGNQPQHF. The DNA of the CDR3 is TGTGCCAGCGGTTTCACAGGGGGCAATCAGCCCCAGCATTTT.

This clonotype occurred once. The chain links TRBV15 to TRBJ2-5; 11 bases agree with TRBD2. Germline CDR1 reads LNHNV; CDR2 reads YYDKDF (reference sequence). The V gene end was trimmed by 2 bases and the J gene end by 11 bases; junction bases not matched to a gene: 13. CDR3 length: 16 residues. CDR3: CATSRLTSGGNNEQYF. In DNA form, the CDR3 reads TGTGCCACCAGCAGATTAACTAGCGGGGGTAACAATGAGCAGTACTTC.

This clonotype was detected a few times. This chain connects TRBV29-1 to TRBJ2-4; 9 nucleotides match TRBD1. Trimming at V came to 3 bases and at J to 8 bases, leaving 8 bases not matched to a gene. CDR3 size: 14 residues. Germline V gives CDR1 SQVTM, CDR2 ANQGSEA. For the CDR3, the DNA is TGCAGCGTTGAGGGGGACAGGGCCGGAGACATTCAGTACTTC. Translated: CSVEGDRAGDIQYF.

A single count supports this clonotype. This sequence joins TRBV7-2 and TRBJ2-6; D gene ambiguous. The CDR3 extends over 18 amino acids. V shed 1 base and J shed 2 bases, with 15 bases lying between them. CDR1 is SGHTA and CDR2 is FQGNSA in the germline V gene. In nucleotides, the CDR3 is TGTGCCAGCAGCTTAGAGTACCGGGTACGCGCTGGGGCCAACGTCCTGACTTTC. Translated, it gives CASSLEYRVRAGANVLTF.

This clonotype was counted between two and nine times. This chain connects TRBV7-2 to TRBJ2-1; the D is unclear. This CDR3 is 12 amino acids long. CDR1 and CDR2 (germline): SGHTA, FQGNSA. Trimming cost V 5 bases and J 6 bases, with 8 bases left between them. CDR3 nucleotides: TGTGCCAGCAGCGACCCGTTCAATGAGCAGTTCTTC. Amino acids: CASSDPFNEQFF.

This clonotype was seen a few times. The chain recombines TRBV27 with TRBJ1-6, with D perhaps matching TRBD1 (5 bases). V lost 4 bases and J 2 bases, leaving 9 bases between the germline ends. CDR1 MNHEY and CDR2 SMNVEV come from the germline V gene (reference sequence). This CDR3 is 15 amino acids long. CDR3 bases: TGTGCCAGCAGTTCCGGGGGGGCCTATAATTCACCCCTCCACTTT. This translates into CASSSGGAYNSPLHF.

This clonotype was detected only a few times. The chain carries TRBV24-1 and TRBJ2-7; D remains ambiguous. The assigned J gene may be wrong: the sequence end matches TRBJ2-5 better. This CDR3 has 14 amino acids. CDR1 and CDR2 from the germline V gene are KGHDR and SFDVKD. CDR3 residues: CATSDYQERETQYF. CDR3 DNA sequence: TGTGCCACCAGTGATTACCAAGAAAGGGAGACCCAGTACTTC.

A remark on this clonotype: A read error may produce the germline difference seen at one junction end. The chain couples TRBV4-1 to TRBJ2-7; maybe TRBD1 (6 bases). TRBJ2-5 explains the end of the DNA better; the J call may be wrong. Germline V gene data show CDR1 as MGHRA and CDR2 as YSYEKL. The CDR3 covers 13 residues. The CDR3 region is CASSQGGQVTQYF. The CDR3 DNA follows: TGCGCCAGCAGCCAAGGGGGACAAGTGACCCAGTACTTC.

The chain carries TRBV5-5 and TRBJ1-2; perhaps TRBD1 as D (5 bases). Germline CDR1 reads SGHKS; CDR2 reads YYEKEE (reference sequence). Trimming cost V 0 bases and J 4 bases, with 10 bases left between them. This CDR3 spans 14 amino acids. CDR3 nucleotides: TGTGCCAGCAGCTTGGTGTGGGGCCTCTATGGCTACACCTTC. Its protein is CASSLVWGLYGYTF.

The rearrangement uses TRBV15 and TRBJ1-1; no definite D call. This CDR3 has 14 amino acids. The germline CDR1 and CDR2 sequences are LNHNV and YYDKDF (reference sequence). Trimming left V 4 bases short and J 1 base short, with 10 bases between. CDR3 coding DNA: TGTGCCACCAGCACCCAACACCAGAACACTGAAGCTTTCTTT. Translating gives CATSTQHQNTEAFF.

This clonotype showed up just a few times. V is TRBV18 and J is TRBJ1-2; TRBD1 matches at 8 bases. The CDR3 spans 14 residues. Per germline, CDR1 KGHSH and CDR2 LQKENI. The junction had 4 bases not matched to a gene; V was cut back by 0 bases and J by 7 bases. The CDR3 sequence: CASSPPSGGFGYTF. CDR3 nucleotides: TGTGCCAGCTCACCACCGTCAGGGGGCTTTGGCTACACCTTC.

The rearrangement links TRBV4-2 to TRBJ1-1; D is perhaps TRBD1 (5 bases). The CDR3 runs to 14 residues. Germline lookup yields CDR1 LGHNA and CDR2 YNFKEQ. V gave up 0 bases and J gave up 3 bases, with 8 bases separating them. For the CDR3, the DNA is TGTGCCAGCAGCCAAGATTGGGGGGACACTGAAGCTTTCTTT. This codes for CASSQDWGDTEAFF.

The CDR3 DNA follows: TGCGCCAGCAGCTTCTCAGGTCAAGACTATGGCTACACCTTC. It codes for CASSFSGQDYGYTF. The chain employs TRBV5-1 and TRBJ1-2; D remains unclear. V lost 2 bases and J lost 3, with 11 bases in between. This CDR3 comprises 14 residues. CDR1 and CDR2 (germline): SGHRS, YFSETQ.

The table lists this clonotype with a few counts. The chain combines TRBV20-1 with TRBJ1-2; a weak D match, TRBD1 (5 bases). This CDR3 has 12 residues. Per the germline V gene, CDR1 is DFQATT and CDR2 is SNEGSKA (reference sequence). V lost 3 bases to trimming and J lost 7 bases, with 12 bases between them. The CDR3 region is CSARQGQAGYTF. CDR3 coding DNA: TGCAGTGCTAGGCAGGGCCAGGCTGGCTACACCTTC.

There are a few counts of this clonotype. The rearrangement uses TRBV4-3 and TRBJ2-3, with D perhaps TRBD1 (6 bases). Trimming pared 4 bases from V and 8 bases from J, leaving 13 bases between. Per germline, CDR1 LGHNA and CDR2 YSLEER. This CDR3 is built from 13 residues. CDR3 bases: TGCGCCAGCAGCCGACAGGTTTCTTCTACGCAGTATTTT. It encodes CASSRQVSSTQYF.

The rearrangement uses TRBV6-6 and TRBJ1-2, with 12 bases fitting TRBD1. Unmatched junction bases numbered 10, after V lost 10 bases and J lost 1 base. The germline CDR1 and CDR2 sequences are MNHNY and SVGAGI (reference sequence). The CDR3 totals 16 residues. The CDR3, as DNA: TGTGCCACCCCCAAGGGACAGGGGGCGGTTAACTATGGCTACACCTTC. Translated, it gives CATPKGQGAVNYGYTF.

This clonotype came up once. CDR3 residues: CASSSSGAGGFEQYF. Written as DNA, the CDR3 is TGTGCCAGCAGTTCCTCGGGCGCGGGGGGATTCGAGCAGTACTTC. The chain recombines TRBV28 with TRBJ2-5; 8 nucleotides line up with TRBD2. The J call could be wrong; TRBJ2-7 is a better fit for the DNA end. Germline loops: CDR1 MDHEN, CDR2 SYDVKM. The CDR3 runs to 15 residues.

The chain has TRBV27 and TRBJ2-5; 9 bases match TRBD1. In germline, CDR1 is MNHEY, CDR2 SMNVEV (reference sequence). J was trimmed by 2 bases and V by 1 base; bases with no gene match: 5. The CDR3 covers 16 residues. The CDR3, as DNA: TGTGCCAGCAGTTTATTCCTGACAGGGGGACAAGAGACCCAGTACTTC. It yields the protein CASSLFLTGGQETQYF.

V and J are TRBV24-1 and TRBJ2-5; D is possibly TRBD1 (6 bases). CDR3 length equals 13 residues. The germline V gene has CDR1 KGHDR and CDR2 SFDVKD. With 7 bases removed from V and 5 bases from J, the gap between germline ends came to 13 bases. CDR3 nucleotide sequence: TGTGCCACCAGACTTACAGGGTTCGAGACCCAGTACTTC. Translated: CATRLTGFETQYF.